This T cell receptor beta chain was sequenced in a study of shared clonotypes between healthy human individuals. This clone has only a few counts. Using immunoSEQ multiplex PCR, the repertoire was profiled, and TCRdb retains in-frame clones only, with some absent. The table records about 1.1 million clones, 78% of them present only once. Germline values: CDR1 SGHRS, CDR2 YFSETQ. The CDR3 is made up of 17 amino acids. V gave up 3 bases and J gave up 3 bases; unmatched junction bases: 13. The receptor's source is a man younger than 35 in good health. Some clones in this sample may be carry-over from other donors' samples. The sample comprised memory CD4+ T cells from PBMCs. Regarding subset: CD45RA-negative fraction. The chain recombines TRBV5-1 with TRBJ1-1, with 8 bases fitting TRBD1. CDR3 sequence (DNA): TGCGCCAGCAGCTCTGGGGGGCTGATGGACAGGGACACTGAAGCTTTCTTT. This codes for CASSSGGLMDRDTEAFF.